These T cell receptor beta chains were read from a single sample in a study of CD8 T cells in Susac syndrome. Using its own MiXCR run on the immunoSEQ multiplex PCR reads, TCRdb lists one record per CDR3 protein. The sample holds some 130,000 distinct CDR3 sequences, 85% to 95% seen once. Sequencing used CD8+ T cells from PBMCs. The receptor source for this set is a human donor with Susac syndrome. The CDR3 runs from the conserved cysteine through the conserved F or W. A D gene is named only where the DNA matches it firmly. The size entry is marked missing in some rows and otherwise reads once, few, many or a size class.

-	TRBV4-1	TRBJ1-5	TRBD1	CASSTYRGQGQPQHF	TGCGCCAGCAGCACCTACAGGGGGCAAGGTCAGCCCCAGCATTTT
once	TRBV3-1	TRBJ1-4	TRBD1	CASNHRDRVAGKLFF	TGTGCCAGCAACCACCGGGACAGGGTCGCTGGAAAACTGTTTTTT
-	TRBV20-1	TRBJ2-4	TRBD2	CSALSSGIGVGIQYF	TGCAGTGCCCTATCTAGCGGGATCGGAGTTGGGATTCAGTACTTC
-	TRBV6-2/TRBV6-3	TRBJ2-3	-	CASSDGTQYF	TGTGCCTCATCGGACGGTACGCAGTATTTT
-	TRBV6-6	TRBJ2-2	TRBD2	CAGGGTGELFF	TGTGCGGGGGGGGGCACCGGGGAGCTGTTTTTT
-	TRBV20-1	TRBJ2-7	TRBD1	CSATPGQGLENEQYF	TGCAGTGCGACCCCGGGACAGGGGTTAGAAAACGAGCAGTACTTC
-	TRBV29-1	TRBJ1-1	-	CSVELQGGTEAFF	TGCAGCGTTGAATTGCAGGGTGGCACTGAAGCTTTCTTT
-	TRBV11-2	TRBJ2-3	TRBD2	CASSLGLAGSRDTQYF	TGTGCCAGCAGCTTAGGACTAGCGGGATCCAGAGATACGCAGTATTTT
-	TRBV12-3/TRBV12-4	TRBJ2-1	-	CASSSLLNEQFF	TGTGCCAGCAGTTCACTGTTAAATGAGCAGTTCTTC
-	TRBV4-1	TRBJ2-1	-	CASSQVGDYYNEQFF	TGCGCCAGCAGCCAAGTAGGGGATTATTACAATGAGCAGTTCTTC
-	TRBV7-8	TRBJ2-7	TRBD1	CASDEQGGSYEQYF	TGTGCCAGCGACGAACAGGGGGGATCCTACGAGCAGTACTTC
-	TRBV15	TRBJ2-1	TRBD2	CATSREPIAGDAYNEQFF	TGTGCCACCAGCAGAGAACCGATAGCGGGAGACGCCTACAATGAGCAGTTCTTC
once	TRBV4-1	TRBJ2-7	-	CASSQERTASYEQYF	TGCGCCAGCAGCCAGGAAAGGACAGCTTCCTACGAGCAGTACTTC
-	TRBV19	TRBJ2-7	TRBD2	CASSILPGTSGYEQYF	TGTGCCAGTAGTATCCTCCCCGGGACTAGCGGCTACGAGCAGTACTTC
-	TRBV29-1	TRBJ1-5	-	CSVGSGSGQPQHF	TGCAGCGTTGGATCAGGGTCGGGCCAGCCCCAGCATTTT
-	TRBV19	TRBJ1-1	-	CASRQGVNTEAFF	TGTGCCAGCCGCCAGGGAGTGAACACTGAAGCTTTCTTT
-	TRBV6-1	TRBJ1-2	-	CASSEWAGAGYGYTF	TGTGCCAGCAGTGAATGGGCAGGAGCTGGCTATGGCTACACCTTC
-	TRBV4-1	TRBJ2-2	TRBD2	CASSLPSGGRAITGELFF	TGCGCCAGCAGCCTCCCCAGTGGCGGGAGGGCCATCACCGGGGAGCTGTTTTTT
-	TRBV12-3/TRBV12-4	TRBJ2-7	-	CASSGAGEQYF	TGTGCCAGCAGCGGGGCGGGTGAGCAGTACTTC
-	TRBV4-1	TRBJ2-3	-	CASSQVASGYTDTQYF	TGCGCCAGCAGCCAAGTGGCAAGCGGTTACACAGATACGCAGTATTTT
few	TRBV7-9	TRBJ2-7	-	CASSTGTTYEQYF	TGTGCCAGCTCCACAGGGACCACCTACGAGCAGTACTTC
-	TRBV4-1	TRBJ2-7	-	CASSQDPHQYSSYEQYF	TGCGCCAGCAGCCAAGATCCTCATCAGTACAGTTCCTACGAGCAGTACTTC
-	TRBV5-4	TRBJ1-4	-	CASSLAQGNEKLFF	TGTGCCAGCAGCTTGGCACAGGGAAATGAAAAACTGTTTTTT
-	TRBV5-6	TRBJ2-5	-	CASSTTSQETQYF	TGTGCCAGCAGCACGACTAGCCAAGAGACCCAGTACTTC
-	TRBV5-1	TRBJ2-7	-	CASSLAPPKGYEQYF	TGCGCCAGCAGCTTGGCCCCACCCAAAGGCTACGAGCAGTACTTC
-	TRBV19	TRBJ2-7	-	CASSGTPSSYEQYF	TGTGCCAGTAGCGGGACTCCGAGCTCCTACGAGCAGTACTTC
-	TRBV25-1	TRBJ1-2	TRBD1	CASSEYFARGPSHGYTF	TGTGCCAGCAGTGAATACTTTGCCAGGGGGCCCTCCCATGGCTACACCTTC
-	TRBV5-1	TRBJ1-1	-	CASSFSNGVNTEAFF	TGCGCCAGCAGCTTTTCTAATGGAGTGAACACTGAAGCTTTCTTT
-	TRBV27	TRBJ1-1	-	CASSFSENTEAFF	TGTGCCAGCAGTTTTTCCGAGAACACTGAAGCTTTCTTT
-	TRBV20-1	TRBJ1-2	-	CTPDLIQPNYGYTF	TGCACCCCAGACCTCATACAGCCTAACTATGGCTACACCTTC
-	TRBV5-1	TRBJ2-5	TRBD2	CASSTGGNNPMYF	TGCGCCAGCAGTACGGGGGGGAACAACCCCATGTACTTC
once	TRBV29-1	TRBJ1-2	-	CSVERGGDYGYTF	TGCAGCGTTGAACGTGGAGGCGACTATGGCTACACCTTC
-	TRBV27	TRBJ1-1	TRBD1	CASWDRGNTEAFF	TGTGCCAGCTGGGACAGGGGCAACACTGAAGCTTTCTTT
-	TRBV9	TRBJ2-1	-	CASSTSSGYNEQFF	TGTGCCAGCAGCACTAGCAGCGGCTACAATGAGCAGTTCTTC
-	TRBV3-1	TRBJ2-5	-	CASARMQTQYF	TGTGCCAGCGCGCGTATGCAGACCCAGTACTTC
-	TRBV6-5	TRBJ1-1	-	CASSYGGVNTEAFF	TGTGCCAGCAGTTACGGGGGGGTGAACACTGAAGCTTTCTTT
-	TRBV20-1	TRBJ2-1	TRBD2	CSARGTSMYNEQFF	TGCAGTGCTAGGGGGACTAGCATGTACAATGAGCAGTTCTTC
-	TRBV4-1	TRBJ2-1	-	CASSQVAGWTSEEQFF	TGCGCCAGCAGCCAAGTGGCAGGGTGGACGAGTGAGGAGCAGTTCTTC
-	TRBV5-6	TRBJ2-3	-	CASSIGGGPTDTQYF	TGTGCCAGCAGTATTGGAGGGGGGCCCACAGATACGCAGTATTTT
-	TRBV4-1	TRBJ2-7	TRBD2	CASSQDPGLGNYEQYF	TGCGCCAGCAGCCAAGACCCGGGACTAGGGAACTACGAGCAGTACTTC
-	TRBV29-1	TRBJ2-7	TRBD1	CSVRRADRETEEQYF	TGCAGCGTCCGACGGGCGGACAGGGAAACTGAAGAGCAGTACTTC
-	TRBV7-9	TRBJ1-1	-	CASSLAPGNTEAFF	TGTGCCAGCAGCTTAGCCCCAGGGAACACTGAAGCTTTCTTT
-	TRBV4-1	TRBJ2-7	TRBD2	CASSHPPGTSGYEQYF	TGCGCCAGCAGCCATCCTCCCGGGACTAGCGGGTACGAGCAGTACTTC
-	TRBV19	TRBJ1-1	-	CASSIGGSTEAFF	TGTGCCAGTAGTATTGGGGGGAGCACTGAAGCTTTCTTT
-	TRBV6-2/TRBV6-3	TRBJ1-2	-	CATTVGSYGYTF	TGTGCCACCACAGTCGGCAGCTATGGCTACACCTTC
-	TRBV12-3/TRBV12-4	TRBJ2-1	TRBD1	CASSTTGALSNEQFF	TGTGCCAGCAGCACAACAGGGGCCCTCTCGAATGAGCAGTTCTTC
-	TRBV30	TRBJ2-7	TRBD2	CAWSVRWASGRGEQYF	TGTGCCTGGAGTGTCCGGTGGGCTAGCGGGAGGGGGGAGCAGTACTTC
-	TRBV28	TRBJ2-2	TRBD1	CASAGQGAGELFF	TGTGCCAGCGCCGGACAGGGGGCCGGGGAGCTGTTTTTT